This T cell receptor beta chain emerged from a study of blood T cell repertoires in COVID-19 (dated by TCRdb to the early 2020s). With respect to the entire study: The collaborator samples originated in the United States, Italy and Spain and spanned the acute and convalescent phases of COVID-19. The material from the prospective study consisted of cDNA or gDNA derived from T cells, B-cell-depleted T cells, or PBMCs. Deeply sampled blood TCRbeta repertoires from subjects exposed to, actively infected with, or recovered from COVID-19 were included in the dataset. The repertoires were released in a freely available public database intended as a resource for research on the immune response to SARS-CoV-2. The samples were drawn from two sources: the first 160 participants of the ongoing ImmuneRACE study, and fewer than 1,500 subjects contributed by 6 global collaborators. Sample metadata almost always included a de-identified subject ID, COVID-19 status, age in years and sex. Where HLA class I and class II types were available, the types were taken from metadata supplied by the sample provider, not from assay-based typing.

A word on this clone: Its recognized antigen is unknown. No base-level quality is on record; no much larger clone is a single base apart.

TCRbeta CDR3 regions were amplified from genomic DNA by means of the immunoSEQ Assay, a bias-controlled multiplex PCR. Concerning the study's data processing: The number of nucleated cells in each sample was estimated from the amplification of reference gene primers within the assay. Sequence reads were collapsed and filtered to measure the absolute abundance of every unique TCRbeta CDR3 rearrangement. For each sample, productive Simpson clonality was calculated as the square root of Simpson's diversity index over productive rearrangements. TCRdb took over this immuneACCESS table, retaining in-frame rearrangements with V and J assigned. Such tables are incomplete; in checked studies, under half of the missing clones stem from an unresolved V gene, and the remainder is unexplained. V, J and clone size are those of that table, while D and trimming were read from the DNA. Across this sample there are 330,000 or so clones, with 80% to 90% seen only once. The ten largest clones add up to roughly 9.9% of the sample.

Study-wide conclusions, independent of this receptor: The quantity of clinical and demographic metadata differed by source and by participant and was supplied without curation.

V is cut by 3 bases and J by 2 bases, and the space between the germline ends is 13 bases. Spanning cysteine to phenylalanine, the CDR3 consists of 16 amino acids. Only CDR3 DNA is held: 48 bases, read in frame from base 1. Per the germline V gene, KGHDR is the CDR1 and SFDVKD is the CDR2. At one collaborating source in Seattle, patients were enrolled during active infection and were followed longitudinally through the course of disease. Each collaborating institution followed its own protocols to collect whole blood in K2EDTA tubes. For TCRbeta analysis, collaborators shipped samples in one of three forms: frozen whole blood, isolated PBMCs, or DNA extracted from either of those sample types.

The sequence came from a man aged 25 to 40 with COVID-19, enrolled during active disease. The sample was peripheral blood. The chain was built from TRBV24-1 and TRBJ2-1; matching of 6 bases hints at TRBD1 as the D gene. Read as DNA, the sequence is TGTGCCACCAGTGATACGACAGGAGCAACCTACAATGAGCAGTTCTTC. The encoded protein is CATSDTTGATYNEQFF.